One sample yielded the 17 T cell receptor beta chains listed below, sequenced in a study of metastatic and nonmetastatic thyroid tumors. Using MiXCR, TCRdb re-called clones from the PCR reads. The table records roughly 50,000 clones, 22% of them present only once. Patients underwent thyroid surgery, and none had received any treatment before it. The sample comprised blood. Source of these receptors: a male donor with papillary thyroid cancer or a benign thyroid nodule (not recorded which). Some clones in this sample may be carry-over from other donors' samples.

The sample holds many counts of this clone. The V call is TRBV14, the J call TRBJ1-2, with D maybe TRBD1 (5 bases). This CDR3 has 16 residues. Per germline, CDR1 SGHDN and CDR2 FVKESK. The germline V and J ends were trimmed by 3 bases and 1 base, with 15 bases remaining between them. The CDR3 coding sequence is TGTGCCAGCAGCCACCCGTCCCCAAGGGGTAACTATGGCTACACCTTC. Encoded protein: CASSHPSPRGNYGYTF.

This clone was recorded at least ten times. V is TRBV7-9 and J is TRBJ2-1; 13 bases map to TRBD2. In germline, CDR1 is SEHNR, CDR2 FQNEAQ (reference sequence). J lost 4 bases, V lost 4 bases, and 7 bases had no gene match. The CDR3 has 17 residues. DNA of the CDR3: TGTGCCAGCAGCTCCAGGACTAGCGGGAGTGGGTACAATGAGCAGTTCTTC. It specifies CASSSRTSGSGYNEQFF.

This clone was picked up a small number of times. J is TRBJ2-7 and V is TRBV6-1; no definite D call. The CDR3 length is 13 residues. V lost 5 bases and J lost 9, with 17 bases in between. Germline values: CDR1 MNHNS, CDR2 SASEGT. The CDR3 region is CASSYEKRHRQYF. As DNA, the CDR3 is TGTGCCAGCAGTTATGAGAAGCGTCATCGGCAGTACTTC.

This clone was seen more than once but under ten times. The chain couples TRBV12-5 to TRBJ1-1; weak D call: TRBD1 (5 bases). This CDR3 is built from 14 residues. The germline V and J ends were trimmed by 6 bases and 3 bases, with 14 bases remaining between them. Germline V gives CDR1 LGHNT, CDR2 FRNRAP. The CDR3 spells CASGPYQGYTEAFF. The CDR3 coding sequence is TGTGCTAGTGGACCATATCAGGGCTACACTGAAGCTTTCTTT.

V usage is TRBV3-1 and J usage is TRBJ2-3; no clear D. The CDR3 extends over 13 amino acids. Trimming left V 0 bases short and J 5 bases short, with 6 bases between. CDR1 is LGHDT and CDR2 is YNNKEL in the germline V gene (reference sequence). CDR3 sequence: CASSQDNQDTQYF. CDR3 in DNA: TGTGCCAGCAGCCAAGATAATCAAGATACGCAGTATTTT.

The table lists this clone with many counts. CDR3: CASSLSGGMNTEAFF. The CDR3 DNA sequence: TGTGCCAGCAGCTTATCAGGTGGTATGAACACTGAAGCTTTCTTT. The V and J genes are TRBV7-2 and TRBJ1-1; D unclear. Per germline, CDR1 SGHTA and CDR2 FQGNSA. Trimming shortened V by 2 bases and J by 0 bases, and 10 bases separated the two germline ends. CDR3 length equals 15 residues. The complete variable domain, with remaining parts taken from reference TRBV7-2 and TRBJ1-1, reads GAGVSQSPSNKVTEKGKDVELRCDPISGHTALYWYRQSLGQGLEFLIYFQGNSAPDKSGLPSDRFSAERTGGSVSTLTIQRTQQEDSAVYLCASSLSGGMNTEAFFGQGTRLTVV.

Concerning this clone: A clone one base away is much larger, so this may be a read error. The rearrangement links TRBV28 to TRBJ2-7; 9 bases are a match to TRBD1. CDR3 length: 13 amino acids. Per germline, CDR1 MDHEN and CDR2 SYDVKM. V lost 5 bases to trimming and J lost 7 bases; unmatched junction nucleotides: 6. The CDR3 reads CASSRRDRDEQYF. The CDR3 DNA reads TGTGCCAGCAGTCGCCGGGACAGGGATGAGCAGTACTTC.

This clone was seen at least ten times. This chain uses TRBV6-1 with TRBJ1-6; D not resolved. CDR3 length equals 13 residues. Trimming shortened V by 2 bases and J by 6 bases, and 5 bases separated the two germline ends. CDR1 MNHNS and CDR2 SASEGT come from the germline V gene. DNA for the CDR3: TGTGCCAGCAGTGAACTCGGTAATTCACCCCTCCACTTT. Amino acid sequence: CASSELGNSPLHF.

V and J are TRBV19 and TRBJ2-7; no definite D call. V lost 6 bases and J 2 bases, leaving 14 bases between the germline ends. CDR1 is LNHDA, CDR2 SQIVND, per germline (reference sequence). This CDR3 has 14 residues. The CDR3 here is CASRFRLGPYEQYF. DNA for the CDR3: TGTGCCAGTAGGTTCCGTCTGGGCCCCTACGAGCAGTACTTC.

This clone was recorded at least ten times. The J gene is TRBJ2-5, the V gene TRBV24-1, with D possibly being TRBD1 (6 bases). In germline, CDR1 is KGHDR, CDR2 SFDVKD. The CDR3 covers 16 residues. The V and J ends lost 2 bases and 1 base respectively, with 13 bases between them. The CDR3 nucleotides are TGTGCCACCAGTGATTCAGGGGCCCCCCTCCAAGAGACCCAGTACTTC. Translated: CATSDSGAPLQETQYF.

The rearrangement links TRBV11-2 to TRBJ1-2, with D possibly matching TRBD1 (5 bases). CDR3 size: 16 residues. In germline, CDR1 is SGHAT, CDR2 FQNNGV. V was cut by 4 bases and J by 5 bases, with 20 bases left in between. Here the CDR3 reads CASSSREGPSIYGYTF. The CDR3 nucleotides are TGTGCCAGCAGCTCGCGGGAGGGGCCTTCCATTTATGGCTACACCTTC.

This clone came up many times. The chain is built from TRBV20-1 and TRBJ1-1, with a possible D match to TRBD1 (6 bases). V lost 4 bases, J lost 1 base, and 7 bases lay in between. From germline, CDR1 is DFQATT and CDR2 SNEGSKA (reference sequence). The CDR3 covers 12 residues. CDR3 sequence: CSAKGQNTEAFF. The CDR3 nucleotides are TGCAGTGCTAAGGGACAGAACACTGAAGCTTTCTTT.

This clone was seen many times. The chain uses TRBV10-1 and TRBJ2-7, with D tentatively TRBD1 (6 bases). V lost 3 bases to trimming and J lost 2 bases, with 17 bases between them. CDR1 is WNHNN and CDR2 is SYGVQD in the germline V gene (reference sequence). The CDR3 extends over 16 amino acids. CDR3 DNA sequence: TGCGCCAGCAGTGATTCGAGTGGACAGATTACCTACGAGCAGTACTTC. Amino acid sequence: CASSDSSGQITYEQYF.

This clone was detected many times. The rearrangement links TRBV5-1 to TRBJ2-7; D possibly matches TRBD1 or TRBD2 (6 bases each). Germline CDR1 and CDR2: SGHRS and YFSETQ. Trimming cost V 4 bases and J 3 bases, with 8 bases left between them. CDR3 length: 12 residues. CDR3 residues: CASSAGHYEQYF. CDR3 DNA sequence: TGCGCCAGCAGCGCGGGACACTACGAGCAGTACTTC.

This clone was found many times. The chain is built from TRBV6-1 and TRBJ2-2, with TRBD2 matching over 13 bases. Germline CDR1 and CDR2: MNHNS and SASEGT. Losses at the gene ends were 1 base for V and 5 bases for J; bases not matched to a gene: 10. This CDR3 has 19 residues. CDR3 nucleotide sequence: TGTGCCAGCAGTGAAGTTGGGGTCGGACTAGCGGGGGCAACCGGGGAGCTGTTTTTT. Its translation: CASSEVGVGLAGATGELFF.

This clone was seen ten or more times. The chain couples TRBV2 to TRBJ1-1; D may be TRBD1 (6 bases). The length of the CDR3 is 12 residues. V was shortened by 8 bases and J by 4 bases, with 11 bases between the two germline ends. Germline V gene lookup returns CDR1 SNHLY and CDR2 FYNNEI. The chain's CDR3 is CASGSGVTEAFF. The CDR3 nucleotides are TGTGCCAGCGGATCAGGGGTCACTGAAGCTTTCTTT.

The CDR3 region has the DNA TGCAGTGCTAGAGATTATAGCGGGAGGGGCAATGAGCAGTTCTTC. Translation: CSARDYSGRGNEQFF. This chain uses TRBV20-1 with TRBJ2-1, with 11 bases fitting TRBD2. Germline assignment: CDR1 DFQATT and CDR2 SNEGSKA (reference sequence). With 0 bases clipped from V and 6 bases from J, the junction kept 4 bases outside the gene matches. This CDR3 has 15 residues.